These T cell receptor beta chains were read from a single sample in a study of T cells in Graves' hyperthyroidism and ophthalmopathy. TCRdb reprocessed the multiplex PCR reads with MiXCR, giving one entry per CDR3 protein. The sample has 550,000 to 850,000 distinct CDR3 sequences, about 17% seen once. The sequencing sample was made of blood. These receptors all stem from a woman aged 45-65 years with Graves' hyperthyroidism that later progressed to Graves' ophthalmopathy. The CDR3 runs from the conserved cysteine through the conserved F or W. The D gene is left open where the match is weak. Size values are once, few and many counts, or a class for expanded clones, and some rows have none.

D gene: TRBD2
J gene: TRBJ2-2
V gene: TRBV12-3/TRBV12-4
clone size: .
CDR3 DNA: TGTGCCAGCAGATCTAGCGGTAGGAGCACCGGGGAGCTGTTTTTT
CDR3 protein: CASRSSGRSTGELFF

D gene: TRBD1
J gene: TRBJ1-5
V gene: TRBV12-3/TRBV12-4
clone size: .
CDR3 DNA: TGTGCCAGCAGTGGACAGGGTAATGTCAATCAGCCCCAGCATTTT
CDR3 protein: CASSGQGNVNQPQHF

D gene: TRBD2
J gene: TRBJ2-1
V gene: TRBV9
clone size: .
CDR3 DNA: TGTGCCAGCAGCGTAGGGGGCGGGGGGTCCTACAATGAGCAGTTCTTC
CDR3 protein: CASSVGGGGSYNEQFF

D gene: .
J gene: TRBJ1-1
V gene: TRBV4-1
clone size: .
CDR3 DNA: TGCGCCAGCAGCCAAGAGATTCAGGGGTTAGGGCACACTGAAGCTTTCTTT
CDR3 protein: CASSQEIQGLGHTEAFF

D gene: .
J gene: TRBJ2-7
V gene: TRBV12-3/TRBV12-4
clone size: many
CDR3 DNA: TGTGCCAGCAGACCGCCGGAGGGGGGAACGACCTACGAGCAGTACTTC
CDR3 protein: CASRPPEGGTTYEQYF

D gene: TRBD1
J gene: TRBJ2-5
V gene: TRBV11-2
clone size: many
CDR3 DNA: TGTGCCAGCAGCCCAGGACAGGACCAAGAGACCCAGTACTTC
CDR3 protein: CASSPGQDQETQYF

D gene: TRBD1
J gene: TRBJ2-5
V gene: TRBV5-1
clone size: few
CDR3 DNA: TGCGCCAGCAGCTCGTTGGGGACAGGGGCTAAAGAGACCCAGTACTTC
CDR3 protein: CASSSLGTGAKETQYF

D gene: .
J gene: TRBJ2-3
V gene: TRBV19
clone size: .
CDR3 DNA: TGTGCCAGTAGTATCAGACAGACAACAGATACGCAGTATTTT
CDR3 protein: CASSIRQTTDTQYF

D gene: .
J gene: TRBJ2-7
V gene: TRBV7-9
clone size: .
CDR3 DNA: TGTGCCAGCAGCCACCCCAGGGGGGGCCTCTACGAGCAGTACTTC
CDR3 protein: CASSHPRGGLYEQYF

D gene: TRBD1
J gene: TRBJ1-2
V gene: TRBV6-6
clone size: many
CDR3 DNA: TGTGCCAGCAGTTACTGGGGACAGAGGAAGGGCTACACCTTC
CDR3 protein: CASSYWGQRKGYTF

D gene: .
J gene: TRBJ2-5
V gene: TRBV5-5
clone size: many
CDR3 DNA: TGTGCCAGCAGCGGACACGTCCCGGAGACCCAGTACTTC
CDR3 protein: CASSGHVPETQYF

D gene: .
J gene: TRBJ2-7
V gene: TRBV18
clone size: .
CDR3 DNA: TGTGCCAGCTCACCAAGTAAACAGCCCGAGCAGTACTTC
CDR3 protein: CASSPSKQPEQYF

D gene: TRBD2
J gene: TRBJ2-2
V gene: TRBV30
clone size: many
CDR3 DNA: TGTGCCTGGAAGCGGGGGCCGAACACCGGGGAGCTGTTTTTT
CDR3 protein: CAWKRGPNTGELFF

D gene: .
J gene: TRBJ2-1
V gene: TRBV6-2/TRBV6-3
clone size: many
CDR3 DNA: TGTGCCAGCAGTTATTCATGGGTCTACAATGAGCAGTTCTTC
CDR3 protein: CASSYSWVYNEQFF

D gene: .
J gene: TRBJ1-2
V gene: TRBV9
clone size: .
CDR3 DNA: TGTGCCAGCAGCGTAGGGTCGCGGGGGGACTATGGCTACACCTTC
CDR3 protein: CASSVGSRGDYGYTF

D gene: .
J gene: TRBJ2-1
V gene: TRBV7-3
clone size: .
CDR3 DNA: TGTGCCAGCAGCACACAGGACCGGGGTAAGGATGACAATGAGCAGTTCTTC
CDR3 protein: CASSTQDRGKDDNEQFF

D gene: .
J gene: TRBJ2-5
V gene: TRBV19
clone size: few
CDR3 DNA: TGTGCCAGTAGTATCGCCGGGGATCAAGAGACCCAGTACTTC
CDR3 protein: CASSIAGDQETQYF

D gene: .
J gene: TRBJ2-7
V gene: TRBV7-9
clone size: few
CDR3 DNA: TGTGCCAGCAGCAGGGCGGCCCTCCCCCAAACCTACGAGCAGTACTTC
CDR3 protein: CASSRAALPQTYEQYF

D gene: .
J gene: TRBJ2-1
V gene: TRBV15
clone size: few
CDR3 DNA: TGTGCCACCAGCAGAGATGGTGGGGACTTTGCCTACAATGAGCAGTTCTTC
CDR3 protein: CATSRDGGDFAYNEQFF

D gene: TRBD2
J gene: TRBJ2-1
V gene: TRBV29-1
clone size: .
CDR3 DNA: TGCAGCGTTGAAGATCTCCGGGGGGGGCCTCTCGATGAGCAGTTCTTC
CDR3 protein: CSVEDLRGGPLDEQFF

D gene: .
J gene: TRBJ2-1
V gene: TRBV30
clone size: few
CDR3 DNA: TGTGCCTGGGATACGTGGTCAAGCTCCTACAATGAGCAGTTCTTC
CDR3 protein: CAWDTWSSSYNEQFF

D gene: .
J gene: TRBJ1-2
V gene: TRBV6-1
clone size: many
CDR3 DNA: TGTGCCAGCAGTTATAGTGGGGCGCGCTCTGGCTACACCTTC
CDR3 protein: CASSYSGARSGYTF

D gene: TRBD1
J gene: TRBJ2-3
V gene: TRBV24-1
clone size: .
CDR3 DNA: TGTGCCACCAGTGACAGGACAGGGGGCACAGATACGCAGTATTTT
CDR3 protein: CATSDRTGGTDTQYF

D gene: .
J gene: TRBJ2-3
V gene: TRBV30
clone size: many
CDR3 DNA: TGTGCCTGGAGAAAACGGGACACCTCGCGCACAGATACGCAGTATTTT
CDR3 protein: CAWRKRDTSRTDTQYF

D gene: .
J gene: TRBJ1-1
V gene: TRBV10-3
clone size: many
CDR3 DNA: TGTGCCATCAGTGAGGGGCAGGACCTTGAAGCTTTCTTT
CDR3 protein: CAISEGQDLEAFF

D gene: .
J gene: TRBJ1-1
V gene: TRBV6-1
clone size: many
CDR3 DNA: TGTGCCAGCGGAGCGTTCATGAACACTGAAGCTTTCTTT
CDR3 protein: CASGAFMNTEAFF

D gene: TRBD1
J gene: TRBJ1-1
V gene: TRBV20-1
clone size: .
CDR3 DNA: TGCAGTGCTGGACAGGGCATGAACACTGAAGCTTTCTTT
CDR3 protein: CSAGQGMNTEAFF

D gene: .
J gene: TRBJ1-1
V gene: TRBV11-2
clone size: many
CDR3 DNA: TGTGCCAGCTCCTTCGGATCGGGTAGCACTGAAGCTTTCTTT
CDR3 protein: CASSFGSGSTEAFF

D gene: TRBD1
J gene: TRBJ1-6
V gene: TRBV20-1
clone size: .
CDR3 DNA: TGCAGTGCTGGCCGGACAGGGACTTCACCCCTCCACTTT
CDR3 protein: CSAGRTGTSPLHF

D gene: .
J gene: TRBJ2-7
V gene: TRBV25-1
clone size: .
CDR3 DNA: TGTGCCAGCCCGACCCATTACGAGCAGTACTTC
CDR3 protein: CASPTHYEQYF

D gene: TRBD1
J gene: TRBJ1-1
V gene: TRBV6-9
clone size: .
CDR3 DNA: TGCGCCAGCAGTGACAGGGGGGGGATGAACACTGAAGCTTTCTTT
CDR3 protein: CASSDRGGMNTEAFF

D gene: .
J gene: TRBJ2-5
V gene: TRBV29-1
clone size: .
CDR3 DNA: TGCAGCGTTGACAGCAGGCACGAGACCCAGTACTTC
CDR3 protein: CSVDSRHETQYF

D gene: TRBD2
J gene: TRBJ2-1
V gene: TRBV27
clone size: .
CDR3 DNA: TGTGCCAGCAGTTTATTAGCTAGCGGGGTCGACAATGAGCAGTTCTTC
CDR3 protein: CASSLLASGVDNEQFF

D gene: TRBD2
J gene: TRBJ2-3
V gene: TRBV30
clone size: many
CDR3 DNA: TGTGCCTGGAGTTGGAGGGAGGGAGATACGCAGTATTTT
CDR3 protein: CAWSWREGDTQYF

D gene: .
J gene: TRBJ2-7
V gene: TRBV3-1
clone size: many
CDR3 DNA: TGTGCCAGCAGCCTCGTACAGGGAGCCGAGCAGTACTTC
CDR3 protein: CASSLVQGAEQYF

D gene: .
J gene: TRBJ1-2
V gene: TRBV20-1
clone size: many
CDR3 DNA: TGCAGTGCTAGTCAACAGGGAAACTATGGCTACACCTTC
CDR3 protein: CSASQQGNYGYTF

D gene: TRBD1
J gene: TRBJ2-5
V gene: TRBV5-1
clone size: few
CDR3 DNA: TGCGCCAGCAGCCCTGGGACAGGGGGCATCGGGAAGACCCAGTACTTC
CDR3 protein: CASSPGTGGIGKTQYF

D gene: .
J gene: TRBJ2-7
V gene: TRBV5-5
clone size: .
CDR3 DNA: TGTGCCAGCAGCTCCCCACACCGCTACGAGCAGTACTTC
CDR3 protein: CASSSPHRYEQYF

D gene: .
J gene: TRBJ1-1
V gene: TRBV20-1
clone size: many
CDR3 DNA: TGCAGTGCATCGGACGGAGGGACTGAAGCTTTCTTT
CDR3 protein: CSASDGGTEAFF

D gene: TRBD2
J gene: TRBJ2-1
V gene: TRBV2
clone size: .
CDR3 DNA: TGTGCCAGCAGTGATAGGCGGGGGGACTACAATGAGCAGTTCTTC
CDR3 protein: CASSDRRGDYNEQFF

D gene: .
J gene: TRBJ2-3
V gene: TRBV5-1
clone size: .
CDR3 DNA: TGCGCCAGCAGCTTGTTCGGGCCCACAGATACGCAGTATTTT
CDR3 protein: CASSLFGPTDTQYF

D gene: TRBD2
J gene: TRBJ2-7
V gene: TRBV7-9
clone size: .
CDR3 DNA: TGTGCCAGCAGCTCCGGGACTAGCGGGTTGATCCCCTACGAGCAGTACTTC
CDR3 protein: CASSSGTSGLIPYEQYF

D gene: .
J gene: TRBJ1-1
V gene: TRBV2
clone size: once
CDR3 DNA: TGTGCCAGCAGTGAAATCGAGGCTTTCTTT
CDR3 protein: CASSEIEAFF

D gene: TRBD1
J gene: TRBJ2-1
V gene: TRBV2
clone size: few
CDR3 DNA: TGTGCCAGCAGACAGGGGGCCCCCGAGCAGTTCTTC
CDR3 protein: CASRQGAPEQFF

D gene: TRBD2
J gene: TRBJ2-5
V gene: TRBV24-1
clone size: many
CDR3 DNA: TGTGCCACCAGTGATACCCGGACTAGCGGGGTGCGAGAGACCCAGTACTTC
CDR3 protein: CATSDTRTSGVRETQYF

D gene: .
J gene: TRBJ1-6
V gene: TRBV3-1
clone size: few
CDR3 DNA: TGTGCCAGCAGCCATCCTCGCGTAGGGGACGAAAATTCACCCCTCCACTTT
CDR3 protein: CASSHPRVGDENSPLHF

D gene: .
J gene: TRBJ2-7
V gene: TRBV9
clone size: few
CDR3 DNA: TGTGCCAGCAGCGTAAGTGGACAGCCCTACGAGCAGTACTTC
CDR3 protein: CASSVSGQPYEQYF

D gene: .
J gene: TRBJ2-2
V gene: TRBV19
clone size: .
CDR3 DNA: TGTGCCAGTAGTATAGACCACATCCGGCGCGGGAACACCGGGGAGCTGTTTTTT
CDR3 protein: CASSIDHIRRGNTGELFF

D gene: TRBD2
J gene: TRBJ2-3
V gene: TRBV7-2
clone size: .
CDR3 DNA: TGTGCCAGCAGCAGAACGGGACTAGCGGGAAGAGATACGCAGTATTTT
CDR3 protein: CASSRTGLAGRDTQYF

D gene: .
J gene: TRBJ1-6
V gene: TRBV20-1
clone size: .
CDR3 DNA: TGCAGTGCCGAAGCAAGACACACCGGTAATTCACCCCTCCACTTT
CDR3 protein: CSAEARHTGNSPLHF